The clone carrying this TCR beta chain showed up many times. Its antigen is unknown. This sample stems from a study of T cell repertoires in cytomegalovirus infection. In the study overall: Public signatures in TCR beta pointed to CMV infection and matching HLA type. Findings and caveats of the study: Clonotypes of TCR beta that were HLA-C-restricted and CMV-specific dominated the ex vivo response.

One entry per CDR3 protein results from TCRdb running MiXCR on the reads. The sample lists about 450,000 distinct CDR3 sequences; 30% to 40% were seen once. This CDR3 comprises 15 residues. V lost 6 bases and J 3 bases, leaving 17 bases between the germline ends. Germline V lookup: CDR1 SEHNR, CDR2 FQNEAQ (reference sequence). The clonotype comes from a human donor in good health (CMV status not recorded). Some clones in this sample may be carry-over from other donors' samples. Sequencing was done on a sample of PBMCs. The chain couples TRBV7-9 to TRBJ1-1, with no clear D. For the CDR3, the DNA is TGTGCCAGCAGTTTCCGGGCCGTTGGGGACACTGAAGCTTTCTTT. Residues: CASSFRAVGDTEAFF.